Below are 26 T cell receptor beta chains sequenced from a single sample in a study of human T cells and chemical hapten exposure. Via MiXCR, TCRdb re-called the RACE reads, giving one row per CDR3 protein. This table has around 67,000 distinct CDR3 sequences, around 7.9% appearing once. Time point: patch test 2, 6 weeks after DPC sensitization. Treatment indicated: therapeutic diphenylcyclopropenone sensitization with weekly scalp DPC. Sequencing was performed on whole blood, taken in connection with sensitization to the hapten diphenylcyclopropenone (DPC). The receptors stem from a woman aged 45-65 years with alopecia areata. Some clones in this sample may be carry-over from other donors' samples.

This clonotype occurred many times. The chain employs TRBV29-1 and TRBJ2-3; tentative D call: TRBD1 (5 bases). The CDR3 is 17 residues long. CDR1 SQVTM and CDR2 ANQGSEA come from the germline V gene. Trimming cost V 4 bases and J 3 bases, with 23 bases left between them. The DNA of the CDR3 is TGCAGCGTTGCCCTCATTGGACACGCTACAGAAACAGATACGCAGTATTTT. Protein: CSVALIGHATETDTQYF.

This clonotype came up a few times. J is TRBJ2-2 and V is TRBV12-3 or TRBV12-4; maybe TRBD2 (5 bases). This CDR3 comprises 13 residues. Trimming cost V 8 bases and J 5 bases, with 12 bases left between them. CDR3 sequence (DNA): TGTGCCAGCCCCAGCCGGAGGACCGGGGAGCTGTTTTTT. It encodes CASPSRRTGELFF.

J is TRBJ1-1 and V is TRBV29-1, with a tentative D call TRBD1 (6 bases). Trimming removed 0 bases from V and 4 bases from J, with 9 bases in between. This CDR3 is built from 13 residues. Germline CDR1 SQVTM, CDR2 ANQGSEA. CDR3 sequence (DNA): TGCAGCGTTGAAGATACCAGGGGCACTGAAGCTTTCTTT. Encoded protein: CSVEDTRGTEAFF. The full variable domain, in which reference TRBV29-1 and TRBJ1-1 provide the parts outside the CDR3, is SAVISQKPSRDICQRGTSLTIQCQVDSQVTMMFWYRQQPGQSLTLIATANQGSEATYESGFVIDKFPISRPNLTFSTLTVSNMSPEDSSIYLCSVEDTRGTEAFFGQGTRLTVV.

Many counts were recorded for this clonotype. The rearrangement joins TRBV7-2 to TRBJ2-1, with D hard to call. The germline V gene encodes CDR1 SGHTA and CDR2 FQGNSA. This CDR3 is built from 16 residues. Trimming took off 5 bases at V and 0 bases at J, with 14 bases between the two ends. The CDR3 DNA follows: TGTGCCAGCAGCCCCCTCGGCCCGAGCTCCTACAATGAGCAGTTCTTC. Its translation is CASSPLGPSSYNEQFF.

There are many counts of this clonotype. The V and J genes are TRBV20-1 and TRBJ1-3, with D tentatively TRBD1 (6 bases). Germline CDR1 is DFQATT and CDR2 is SNEGSKA (reference sequence). V shed 0 bases and J shed 0 bases, with 12 bases lying between them. The CDR3 consists of 16 residues. CDR3: CSARDDRSYSGNTIYF. The CDR3 coding sequence is TGCAGTGCTAGAGACGACAGGAGTTACTCTGGAAACACCATATATTTT.

This clonotype appeared a few times. The V and J genes are TRBV12-2 and TRBJ2-7; TRBD2 is the table's D call, not checked against the DNA. TRBV12-2 is a known pseudogene. The CDR3 consists of 21 residues. The CDR3 DNA reads as TGTGCAAGTCGCTTAGCGCAAGACACAGGGGGAACTAGCGGGAGGATTATGGAGCAGTACTTC. Translated: CASRLAQDTGGTSGRIMEQYF.

This clonotype appeared many times. CDR3 in DNA: TGCGCCAGCAGCTCCGACAGGATTTCGTACGGCTACACCTTC. It specifies CASSSDRISYGYTF. V gene TRBV5-1 combines with J gene TRBJ1-2, with D possibly TRBD1 on 6 matching bases. Germline values: CDR1 SGHRS, CDR2 YFSETQ. The CDR3 consists of 14 residues. V was clipped by 3 bases and J by 8 bases, with 17 bases between them. Using reference TRBV5-1 and TRBJ1-2 for the parts outside the CDR3, the full variable domain is KAGVTQTPRYLIKTRGQQVTLSCSPISGHRSVSWYQQTPGQGLQFLFEYFSETQRNKGNFPGRFSGRQFSNSRSEMNVSTLELGDSALYLCASSSDRISYGYTFGSGTRLTVV.

J is TRBJ2-1 and V is TRBV7-2, with 8 nucleotides matching TRBD2. The CDR3 has 14 amino acids. V lost 4 bases and J lost 6; bases outside the gene matches: 5. The germline V gene has CDR1 SGHTA and CDR2 FQGNSA. CDR3 sequence reads: CASSSGTRVNEQFF. DNA of the CDR3: TGTGCCAGCAGCTCCGGGACTAGGGTCAATGAGCAGTTCTTC.

This clonotype was detected ten times or more. The chain joins TRBV9 to TRBJ1-2, with D perhaps TRBD1 (5 bases). The V end was cut by 0 bases, the J end by 6 bases, with 21 bases between. The CDR3 length is 17 residues. Germline V gene lookup returns CDR1 SGDLS and CDR2 YYNGEE. CDR3 DNA sequence: TGTGCCAGCAGCGTAGGGCCTCTTACAGGAATCGGCGATGGCTACACCTTC. Its translation is CASSVGPLTGIGDGYTF.

The table lists this clonotype with many counts. V gene TRBV6-5 combines with J gene TRBJ2-3; D gene uncertain. CDR1 is MNHEY and CDR2 is SVGAGI in the germline V gene. Trimming took 4 bases from V and 2 from J, leaving 7 bases between them. This CDR3 has 13 residues. CDR3 loop: CASSSYSTDTQYF. The CDR3 nucleotides are TGTGCCAGCAGTTCGTACTCCACAGATACGCAGTATTTT.

This chain connects TRBV12-3 or TRBV12-4 to TRBJ2-5; perhaps D is TRBD1 or TRBD2 (7 bases each). Deletions cut 3 bases from V and 4 bases from J, with 12 bases between. The CDR3 consists of 14 residues. CDR3 in amino acids: CASSFQGGLETQYF. For the CDR3, the DNA is TGTGCCAGCAGTTTCCAGGGGGGGCTAGAGACCCAGTACTTC.

The chain employs TRBV19 and TRBJ1-4; D gene unclear. This CDR3 contains 14 residues. Germline V gene data show CDR1 as LNHDA and CDR2 as SQIVND (reference sequence). V was shortened by 6 bases and J by 0 bases, with 8 bases between the two germline ends. The CDR3 loop is CASRGFATNEKLFF. The CDR3 DNA follows: TGTGCCAGTAGAGGGTTCGCAACTAATGAAAAACTGTTTTTT.

The rearrangement joins TRBV28 to TRBJ2-3; 9 bases fit TRBD1. The CDR3 spans 15 residues. J was trimmed by 6 bases and V by 4 bases; bases with no gene match: 8. Germline lookup yields CDR1 MDHEN and CDR2 SYDVKM. CDR3 in amino acids: CASSSSGQGADTQYF. In DNA, the CDR3 is TGTGCCAGCAGTTCCTCGGGACAGGGTGCCGATACGCAGTATTTT. Using reference TRBV28 and TRBJ2-3 for the parts outside the CDR3, the full variable domain is DVKVTQSSRYLVKRTGEKVFLECVQDMDHENMFWYRQDPGLGLRLIYFSYDVKMKEKGDIPEGYSVSREKKERFSLILESASTNQTSMYLCASSSSGQGADTQYFGPGTRLTVL.

This chain's CDR3 is CASSLGQNYEQYF. The DNA for the CDR3 is TGTGCCAGCAGCTTGGGACAGAATTACGAGCAGTACTTC. This rearrangement joins TRBV5-6 to TRBJ2-7, with D maybe TRBD1 (5 bases). This CDR3 is built from 13 residues. V was cut by 0 bases and J by 4 bases, with 8 bases left in between. Germline CDR1 and CDR2: SGHDT and YYEEEE.

The chain joins TRBV3-1 to TRBJ2-1; the D is unclear. The V gene's germline CDR1 is LGHDT and CDR2 YNNKEL (reference sequence). V was cut by 3 bases and J by 5 bases, with 8 bases left in between. The CDR3 loop spans 13 amino acids. The CDR3 DNA is TGTGCCAGCAGCCACTACCAGGACAATGAGCAGTTCTTC. The encoded protein is CASSHYQDNEQFF.

This clonotype has only a few counts. The gene calls are TRBV11-2 and TRBJ2-5; D is unresolved. In germline, CDR1 is SGHAT, CDR2 FQNNGV. V was clipped by 5 bases and J by 4 bases, with 11 bases between them. CDR3 size: 13 residues. CDR3 DNA: TGTGCCAGCAGCCCCCGACTGGGAGAGACCCAGTACTTC. Encoded protein: CASSPRLGETQYF.

This chain joins TRBV29-1 and TRBJ2-7; D remains unclear. The CDR3 spans 14 residues. CDR1 is SQVTM and CDR2 is ANQGSEA in the germline V gene. V was clipped by 3 bases and J by 0 bases, with 12 bases between them. The CDR3 region has the DNA TGCAGCGTTGAGCTCGGGCTGAGCTCCTACGAGCAGTACTTC. It yields the protein CSVELGLSSYEQYF.

This clonotype was found many times. The chain links TRBV28 to TRBJ1-4; TRBD1 aligns across 7 bases. This CDR3 region has 14 residues. V lost 3 bases, J lost 5 bases, and 3 bases stayed unmatched. Germline V lookup: CDR1 MDHEN, CDR2 SYDVKM. The CDR3 protein is CASSFAGGNEKLFF. For the CDR3, the DNA is TGTGCCAGCAGTTTTGCAGGGGGGAATGAAAAACTGTTTTTT.

The rearrangement links TRBV5-1 to TRBJ2-5; tentative D call: TRBD2 (7 bases). Between the trimmed V and J ends, which lost 2 bases and 5 bases, there was a span of 19 bases. CDR1 is SGHRS and CDR2 is YFSETQ in the germline V gene. CDR3 length equals 16 residues. The CDR3 loop is CASSLATGGTEETQYF. CDR3 bases: TGCGCCAGCAGCTTAGCTACGGGGGGCACAGAGGAGACCCAGTACTTC.

The chain links TRBV28 to TRBJ2-1; 13 bases are shared with TRBD2. The CDR3 is 18 residues long. V lost 4 bases, J lost 9 bases, and 15 bases stayed unmatched. Germline V CDR1 and CDR2: MDHEN, SYDVKM. The CDR3 nucleotides read TGTGCCAGCAGTTCCCCCTCGACTAGCGGGAGGCGATTGAGTGAGCAGTTCTTC. The encoded protein is CASSSPSTSGRRLSEQFF.

This sequence joins TRBV7-9 and TRBJ1-1, with D possibly matching TRBD1 (6 bases). CDR3 length: 14 residues. V lost 5 bases and J lost 6, with 16 bases in between. The V gene's germline CDR1 is SEHNR and CDR2 FQNEAQ (reference sequence). Here the CDR3 reads CASSHSRGRPEAFF. CDR3 DNA sequence: TGTGCCAGCAGCCACTCCAGGGGAAGGCCTGAAGCTTTCTTT.

This clonotype was observed many times. The rearrangement uses TRBV29-1 and TRBJ1-2, with unresolved D. The CDR3 covers 12 residues. CDR1 and CDR2 from the germline V gene are SQVTM and ANQGSEA. The V gene lost 4 bases and the J gene lost 6 bases, with 12 bases spanning the gap. Written as DNA, the CDR3 is TGCAGCGTTGCACCATTCTCCGATGGCTACACCTTC. The encoded protein is CSVAPFSDGYTF.

This rearrangement joins TRBV19 to TRBJ2-7; no reliable D call. Germline V gives CDR1 LNHDA, CDR2 SQIVND (reference sequence). V was clipped by 1 base and J by 5 bases, with 6 bases between them. The CDR3 runs to 12 residues. CDR3 bases: TGTGCCAGTAGTATAGGGGCCGACGAGCAGTACTTC. Protein product: CASSIGADEQYF.

Ten or more counts support this clonotype. CDR3 sequence (DNA): TGTGCCAGCAGCCCAGGTCTGAACACTGAAGCTTTCTTT. As protein: CASSPGLNTEAFF. The V and J genes are TRBV9 and TRBJ1-1; D remains unclear. Germline CDR1 SGDLS, CDR2 YYNGEE. This CDR3 is 13 amino acids long. The V end lost 4 bases, the J end lost 0 bases, and 7 bases lay between the germline ends. The variable domain in full, with the rest retrieved from reference TRBV9 and TRBJ1-1, is DSGVTQTPKHLITATGQRVTLRCSPRSGDLSVYWYQQSLDQGLQFLIQYYNGEERAKGNILERFSAQQFPDLHSELNLSSLELGDSALYFCASSPGLNTEAFFGQGTRLTVV.

This clonotype was observed a handful of times. J is TRBJ1-1 and V is TRBV13, with 8 bases aligning to TRBD1. Germline V gene data show CDR1 as PRHDT and CDR2 as FYEKMQ (reference sequence). This CDR3 is built from 15 residues. V lost 0 bases to trimming and J lost 6 bases; unmatched junction nucleotides: 6. The CDR3 sequence is CASSLGQDRVAEAFF. In nucleotides, the CDR3 is TGTGCCAGCAGCTTAGGCCAGGACAGGGTGGCTGAAGCTTTCTTT.

This clonotype has just a few counts. J is TRBJ2-3 and V is TRBV7-9; 9 bases are a match to TRBD2. Germline CDR1 is SEHNR and CDR2 is FQNEAQ (reference sequence). V shed 2 bases and J 5 bases; nucleotides not matched to a gene: 5. The CDR3 extends over 15 amino acids. The CDR3: CASSLSGGIRDTQYF. CDR3 DNA sequence: TGTGCCAGCAGCTTAAGCGGGGGGATAAGAGATACGCAGTATTTT.